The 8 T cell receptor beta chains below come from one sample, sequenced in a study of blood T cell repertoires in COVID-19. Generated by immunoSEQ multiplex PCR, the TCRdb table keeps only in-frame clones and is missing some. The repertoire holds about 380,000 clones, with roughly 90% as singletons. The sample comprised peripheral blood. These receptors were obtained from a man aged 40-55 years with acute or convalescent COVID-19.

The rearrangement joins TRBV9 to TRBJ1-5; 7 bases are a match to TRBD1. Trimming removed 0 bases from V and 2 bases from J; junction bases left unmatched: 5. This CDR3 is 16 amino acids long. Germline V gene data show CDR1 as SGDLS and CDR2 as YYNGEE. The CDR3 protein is CASSVGPQGGNQPQHF. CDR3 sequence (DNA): TGTGCCAGCAGCGTAGGTCCGCAGGGGGGCAATCAGCCCCAGCATTTT.

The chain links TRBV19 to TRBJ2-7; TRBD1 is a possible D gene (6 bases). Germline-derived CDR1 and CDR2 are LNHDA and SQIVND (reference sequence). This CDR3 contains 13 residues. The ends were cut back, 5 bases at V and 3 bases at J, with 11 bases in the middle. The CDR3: CASSFIQGYEQYF. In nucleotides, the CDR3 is TGTGCCAGTAGTTTCATACAGGGCTACGAGCAGTACTTC.

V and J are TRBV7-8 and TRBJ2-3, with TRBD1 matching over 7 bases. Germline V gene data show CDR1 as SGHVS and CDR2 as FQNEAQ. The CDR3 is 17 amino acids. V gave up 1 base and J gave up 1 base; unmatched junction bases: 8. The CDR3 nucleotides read TGTGCCAGCAGCTTAGGGGTTTCGGGACAGCGCACAGATACGCAGTATTTT. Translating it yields CASSLGVSGQRTDTQYF. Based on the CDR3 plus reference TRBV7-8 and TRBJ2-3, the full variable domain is GAGVSQSPRYKVAKRGQDVALRCDPISGHVSLFWYQQALGQGPEFLTYFQNEAQLDKSGLPSDRFFAERPEGSVSTLKIQRTQQEDSAVYLCASSLGVSGQRTDTQYFGPGTRLTVL.

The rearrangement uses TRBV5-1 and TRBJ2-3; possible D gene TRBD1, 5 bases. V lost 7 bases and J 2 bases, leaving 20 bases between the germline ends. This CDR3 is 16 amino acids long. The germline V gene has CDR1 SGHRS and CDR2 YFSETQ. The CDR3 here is CASWPDRAKFTDTQYF. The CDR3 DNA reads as TGCGCCAGCTGGCCTGACAGAGCGAAATTCACAGATACGCAGTATTTT.

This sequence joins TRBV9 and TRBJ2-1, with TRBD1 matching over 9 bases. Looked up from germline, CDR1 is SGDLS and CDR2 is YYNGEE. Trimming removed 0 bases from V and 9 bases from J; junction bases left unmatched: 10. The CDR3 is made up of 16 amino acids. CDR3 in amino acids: CASSVGGTGNDGEQFF. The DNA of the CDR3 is TGTGCCAGCAGCGTAGGAGGGACAGGGAATGATGGTGAGCAGTTCTTC.

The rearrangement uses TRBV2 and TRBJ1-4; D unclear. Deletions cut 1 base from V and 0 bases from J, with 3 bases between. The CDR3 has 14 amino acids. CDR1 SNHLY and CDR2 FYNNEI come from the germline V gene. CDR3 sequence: CASSEGATNEKLFF. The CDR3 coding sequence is TGTGCCAGCAGTGAAGGCGCAACTAATGAAAAACTGTTTTTT.

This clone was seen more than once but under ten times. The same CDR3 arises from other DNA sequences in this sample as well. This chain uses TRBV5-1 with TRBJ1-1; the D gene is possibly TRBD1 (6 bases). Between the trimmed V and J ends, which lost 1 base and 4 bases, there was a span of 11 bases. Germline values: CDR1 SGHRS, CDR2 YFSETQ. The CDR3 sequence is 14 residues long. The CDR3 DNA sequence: TGCGCCAGCAGCTTGAGGGGGGGCGGCACTGAAGCTTTCTTT. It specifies CASSLRGGGTEAFF. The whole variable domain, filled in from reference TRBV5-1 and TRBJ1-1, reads KAGVTQTPRYLIKTRGQQVTLSCSPISGHRSVSWYQQTPGQGLQFLFEYFSETQRNKGNFPGRFSGRQFSNSRSEMNVSTLELGDSALYLCASSLRGGGTEAFFGQGTRLTVV.

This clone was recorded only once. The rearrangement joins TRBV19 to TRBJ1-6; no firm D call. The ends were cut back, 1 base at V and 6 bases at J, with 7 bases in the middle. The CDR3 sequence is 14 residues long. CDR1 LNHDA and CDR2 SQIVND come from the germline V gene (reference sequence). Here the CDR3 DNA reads TGTGCCAGTAGTATAGTAGGAGTTAATTCACCCCTCCACTTT. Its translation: CASSIVGVNSPLHF.